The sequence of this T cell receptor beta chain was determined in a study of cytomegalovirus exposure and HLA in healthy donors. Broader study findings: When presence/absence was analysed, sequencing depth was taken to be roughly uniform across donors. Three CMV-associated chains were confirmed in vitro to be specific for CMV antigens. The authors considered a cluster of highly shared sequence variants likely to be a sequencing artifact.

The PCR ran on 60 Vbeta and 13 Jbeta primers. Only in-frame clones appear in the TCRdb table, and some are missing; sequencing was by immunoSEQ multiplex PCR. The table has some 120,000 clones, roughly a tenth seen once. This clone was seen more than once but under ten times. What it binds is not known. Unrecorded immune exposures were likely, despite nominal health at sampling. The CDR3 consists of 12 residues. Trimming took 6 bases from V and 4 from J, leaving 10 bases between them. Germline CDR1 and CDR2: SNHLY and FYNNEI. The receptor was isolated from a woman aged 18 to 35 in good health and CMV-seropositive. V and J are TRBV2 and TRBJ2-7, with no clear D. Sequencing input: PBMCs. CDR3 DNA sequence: TGTGCCAGCAGCCCACTAACTTACGAGCAGTACTTC. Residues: CASSPLTYEQYF. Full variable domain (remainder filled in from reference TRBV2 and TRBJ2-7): EPEVTQTPSHQVTQMGQEVILRCVPISNHLYFYWYRQILGQKVEFLVSFYNNEISEKSEIFDDQFSVERPDGSNFTLKIRSTKLEDSAMYFCASSPLTYEQYFGPGTRLTVT.